Given below is one T cell receptor (beta chain) in context. What it recognizes is unknown. This entry is derived from a study of graft-versus-host responses after intestinal transplantation. The CDR3 runs 15 residues. Germline V gives CDR1 SGDLS, CDR2 YYNGEE. V was cut by 3 bases and J by 1 base, with 13 bases left in between. Findings of the study overall: Within the allografts of patients who had graft-donor T cell macrochimerism, graft-versus-host to host-versus-graft clonal ratios were high.

Some clones are missing from TCRdb's copy, which holds only in-frame ones; the method was immunoSEQ multiplex PCR. The sample contains tens of thousands of clones, 75% to 90% of which appear only once. The clonotype was recovered from a human donor who received an intestinal transplant. V gene TRBV9 combines with J gene TRBJ1-1, with D perhaps TRBD1 (6 bases). This specimen was unstimulated CD4+ T cells sorted from spleen or lymph node cells, taken before intestinal transplant. CDR3 bases: TGTGCCAGCAGCGCTCAGGGGCAGGGGAACACTGAAGCTTTCTTT. Its translation is CASSAQGQGNTEAFF.